Sequencing of this TCR beta chain was carried out in a study of T cell clonotyping in hematopoietic cell transplantation. Study details: Recipient samples before transplant were obtained post-cytoreduction.

The study, taken as a whole, reports: Higher Inverse Simpson Index values in graft donor and pretransplant recipient predicted broader posttransplant TCR diversity.

Some clones are missing from TCRdb's copy, which holds only in-frame ones; the method was immunoSEQ multiplex PCR. Of 20,000 to 25,000 clones listed, under 90% are singletons. On this clone itself: Its antigen remains unidentified.

The time point was: recipient sample about 28 days before transplant, after cytoreduction. CDR1 is SGHAT and CDR2 is FQDESV in the germline V gene (reference sequence). This CDR3 has 15 amino acids. Trimming took 1 base from V and 1 from J, leaving 10 bases between them. The origin of this receptor is a man aged 18 to 30 with biphenotypic leukemia. Some clones in this sample may be carry-over from other donors' samples. Source: peripheral blood mononuclear cells, taken before stem cell transplant. This chain uses TRBV11-1 with TRBJ1-1; tentative D call: TRBD1 (5 bases). CDR3 in amino acids: CASSLDAGRNTEAFF. The CDR3 coding sequence is TGTGCCAGCAGCTTAGACGCAGGGAGGAACACTGAAGCTTTCTTT. The complete variable domain, with remaining parts taken from reference TRBV11-1 and TRBJ1-1, reads EAEVAQSPRYKITEKSQAVAFWCDPISGHATLYWYRQILGQGPELLVQFQDESVVDDSQLPKDRFSAERLKGVDSTLKIQPAELGDSAMYLCASSLDAGRNTEAFFGQGTRLTVV.